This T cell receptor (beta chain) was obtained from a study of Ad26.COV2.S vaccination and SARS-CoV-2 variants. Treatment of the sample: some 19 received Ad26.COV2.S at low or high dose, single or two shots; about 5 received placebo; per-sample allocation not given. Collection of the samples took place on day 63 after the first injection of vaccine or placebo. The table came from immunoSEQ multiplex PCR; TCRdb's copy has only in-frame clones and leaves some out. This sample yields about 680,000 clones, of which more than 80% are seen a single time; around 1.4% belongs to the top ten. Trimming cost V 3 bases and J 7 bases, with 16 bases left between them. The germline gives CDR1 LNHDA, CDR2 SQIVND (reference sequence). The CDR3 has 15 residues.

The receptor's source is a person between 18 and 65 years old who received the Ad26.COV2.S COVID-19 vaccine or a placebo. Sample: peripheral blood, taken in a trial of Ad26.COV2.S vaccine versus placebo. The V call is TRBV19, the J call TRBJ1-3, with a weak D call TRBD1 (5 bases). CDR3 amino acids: CASSIPRGRANTIYF. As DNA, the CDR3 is TGTGCCAGTAGTATTCCGAGGGGTAGAGCGAACACCATATATTTT. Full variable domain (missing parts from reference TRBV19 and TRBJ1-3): DGGITQSPKYLFRKEGQNVTLSCEQNLNHDAMYWYRQDPGQGLRLIYYSQIVNDFQKGDIAEGYSVSREKKESFPLTVTSAQKNPTAFYLCASSIPRGRANTIYFGEGSWLTVV.